The entry that follows covers one TCR beta chain sequence. This clonotype was counted between two and nine times. Its antigen is not yet known. The junction shows a germline mismatch at one end, possibly a read error. Library preparation was by multiplex PCR. The sample was run on an Illumina HiSeq 4000. iRepertoire HTBI primers and Arm-PCR amplification of CDR3 regions were used to construct TCR beta libraries. Gel purification was performed on PCR products prior to sequencing. The study's processing was this. A total of fewer than 70 TRBV and more than twelve TRBJ segments were identified across samples and were used for gene usage analysis of CDR3 amino acid clonotypes. COPE and FqMerger were used to merge filtered high-quality paired reads into contigs. BLAST was used to align contigs to IMGT TRBV, TRBD and TRBJ reference genes, and CDR3 was defined according to IMGT. Any clonotype with a frequency above 0.1% was classified as a highly expanded clone. Shannon entropy served as the measure of repertoire diversity, while the Gini coefficient captured V-J evenness. A clonotype found in more than one individual was treated as public. The public reads were run again by TCRdb, first through fastp at Q25 and then through MiXCR, and only productive beta chains were kept. Here each entry gathers all rows of one CDR3 protein and keeps the most common genes and DNA. The authors' filters were not applied to this entry. For this sample the table gives around 470,000 distinct CDR3 sequences, of which 13% to 15% were detected only once. The ten largest clonotypes hold about a sixth of the sample.

These data come from a study of regulatory T cells in long-lasting Graves disease (dated by TCRdb to about 2021). For the study in its entirety: Antithyroid drugs had been taken for less than 3 months by newly diagnosed Graves' disease patients. Patients with persistent Graves' disease were compared with patients with newly diagnosed Graves' disease using TCR sequencing and RNA sequencing of peripheral blood. The study was conducted in China and was registered as a clinical trial. A total of some 33 samples were covered by TCR sequencing, comprising roughly 13 persistent and some 20 newly diagnosed Graves' disease patients.

CDR1 and CDR2, looked up from the germline V gene, are SGHDN and FVKESK. There are 16 amino acids in the CDR3, from cysteine to phenylalanine inclusive. The read is trimmed to its CDR3 DNA, 48 bases read in frame from base 1. In light of the paper, this sample's time point label describes: newly diagnosed GD, antithyroid drugs for less than 3 months. For both TCR sequencing and RNA sequencing, RNA was extracted from PBMCs in TRIzol. Graves' disease was diagnosed according to American Thyroid Association guidelines. Recruitment of patients was carried out at an endocrinology department in Xi'an, China. Each patient gave 8.5 to 9.5 milliliters of peripheral blood, collected in an EDTA anticoagulant tube. PBMCs were isolated by Ficoll Paque Plus density gradient separation without further T cell sorting. An Agilent 2100 Bioanalyzer and agarose gel were used to assess RNA quality, and a NanoDrop 2000 was used to measure RNA concentration.

Broader findings and caveats from the paper: Only peripheral blood was studied, because thyroid tissue, the primary lesion, was inaccessible. Preferential use of TRBV28, TRBJ1-2 and TRBJ2-5 was observed in persistent disease, whereas TRBV20-1 and TRBJ2-1 were favored in newly diagnosed disease. As a limitation, the authors acknowledged that the small sample size may reduce accuracy. Only the TCR beta chain was sequenced and analyzed. Lower TCR Shannon entropy and fewer highly expanded clones were observed in persistent Graves' disease patients than in newly diagnosed patients, which suggested clonal expansion. Patients with persistent disease shared more public clonotypes (around 2,700) than newly diagnosed patients did (around 980).

These sequences were also reported in another study, on T cells in Graves' hyperthyroidism and ophthalmopathy. From the second report: Stable Graves' hyperthyroidism was defined as no progression to ophthalmopathy during 18 months of follow-up. Hyperthyroidism patients were newly diagnosed, had a disease duration of under 2 months, and were aged 18 to 65 years. Any patient with an uncontrolled infection, another autoimmune disease, pregnancy or lactation was excluded. Diagnoses were established on the basis of clinical symptoms, serum thyroxine and TRAb, thyroid ultrasound, and orbital computed tomography. For the first round of RT-PCR on the TCR CDR3, the HTBI primer set was used together with the Qiagen OneStep RT-PCR kit. Blood samples also contained most of the expanded thyroid clonotypes (frequency above 0.001), which suggests that blood repertoires may reflect thyroid immune responses. In cross-validation, a model built on a 13 V-J signature told ophthalmopathy apart from stable hyperthyroidism with approximately 91% sensitivity and 81% to 82% specificity, and in testing the same model reached 80%/75%. In validation, progression to ophthalmopathy was predicted by the model with 55% to 71% sensitivity and roughly 76% specificity, a median of approximately 6.5 months before onset. To identify TCR V-J signatures that set the groups apart, the researchers used a discovery cohort of about a hundred patients, made up of 40 to 45 with Graves' ophthalmopathy and some 55 with stable Graves' hyperthyroidism. Whether ophthalmopathy could be predicted prospectively was tested in an independent validation cohort made up of under 20 hyperthyroidism patients plus 17 patients who later progressed to ophthalmopathy. For training and testing, the 110 or so patients in the discovery cohort were randomly divided in a 7:3 ratio. In about 6 Graves' hyperthyroidism patients, the study also compared T-cell repertoires from thyroid tissue with T-cell repertoires from blood. After blood sampling, hyperthyroidism patients were treated with methimazole at a starting dose of 30 mg daily, and ophthalmopathy patients were treated with high-dose intravenous methylprednisolone. Libraries were constructed in a second round of multiplex PCR, after which size selection and purification were carried out. Sequencing of the libraries was done on an Illumina HiSeq2000 using paired-end 100 bp reads. SOAPnuke was used to process the raw data, removing reads that contained adapters or uncalled bases, had a mean Phred below 15, or lacked an exact match to the constant primer or identifier. COPE v1.2.5 was used to merge high-quality paired reads, and clonotypes were defined as unique nucleotide sequences. Clonotypes were aligned to IMGT TRBV, TRBD and TRBJ reference segments using MiTCR v1.1. The analysis was restricted to V-J combinations with a frequency above 0.0001, which together covered approximately 99% of the repertoires. A TCS score was defined as the ratio between F50 (clonal expansion) and ExV (chaos), using BLOSUM62-based TCRdist between CDR3 peptides within each V-J. Welch's t-statistics and random forest reduced 450 to 600 V-J features to 10 to 15, which were used in a naive Bayes classifier (R e1071). Sample size was not statistically predetermined, and investigators were not blinded to group allocation. The paper reports TCR Vbeta CDR3 sequencing of approximately 140 peripheral blood samples: around 41 ophthalmopathy, under 85 hyperthyroidism and approximately 17 progressor patients.

The sequence was obtained from a woman aged 50 to 60 with Graves disease. Donor details come from another sample of the same person, matched by shared clones. This sequence uses TRBV14 and TRBJ2-7; TRBD2 agrees with 11 junctional bases. Specimen: peripheral blood mononuclear cells (PBMCs), collected at new diagnosis, from a patient treated with antithyroid drugs. The CDR3 is CASSQVGTSGSFEQYF. The DNA sequence is given as TGTGCCAGCAGCCAAGTCGGGACTAGCGGTTCCTTCGAGCAGTACTTC. Joined to the reference TRBV14 and TRBJ2-7 proteins, this CDR3 gives the full variable domain: EAGVTQFPSHSVIEKGQTVTLRCDPISGHDNLYWYRRVMGKEIKFLLHFVKESKQDESGMPNNRFLAERTGGTYSTLKVQPAELEDSGVYFCASSQVGTSGSFEQYFGPGTRLTVT.